This T cell receptor (beta chain) is drawn from a study of T-cell memory formation after mild COVID-19. TCRdb recomputed calls from the 5' RACE reads with MiXCR, one row per CDR3 protein. The data show fewer than 500,000 distinct CDR3 sequences, approximately 23% seen once. V gave up 5 bases and J gave up 9 bases; unmatched junction bases: 7. The germline V gene has CDR1 SGHAT and CDR2 FQDESV (reference sequence). This CDR3 spans 15 amino acids. This chain joins TRBV11-1 and TRBJ2-1, with TRBD2 matching over 13 bases. The sequenced material came from PBMCs or a T cell subset sorted from them (not recorded which). The source of this sequence is an adult woman who had mild COVID-19 (a few samples of this study predate the infection). Cell type and time point are not known. The CDR3 loop is CASSPQWTSGGEQFF. The CDR3 nucleotides read TGTGCCAGCAGCCCACAATGGACTAGCGGGGGTGAGCAGTTCTTC.